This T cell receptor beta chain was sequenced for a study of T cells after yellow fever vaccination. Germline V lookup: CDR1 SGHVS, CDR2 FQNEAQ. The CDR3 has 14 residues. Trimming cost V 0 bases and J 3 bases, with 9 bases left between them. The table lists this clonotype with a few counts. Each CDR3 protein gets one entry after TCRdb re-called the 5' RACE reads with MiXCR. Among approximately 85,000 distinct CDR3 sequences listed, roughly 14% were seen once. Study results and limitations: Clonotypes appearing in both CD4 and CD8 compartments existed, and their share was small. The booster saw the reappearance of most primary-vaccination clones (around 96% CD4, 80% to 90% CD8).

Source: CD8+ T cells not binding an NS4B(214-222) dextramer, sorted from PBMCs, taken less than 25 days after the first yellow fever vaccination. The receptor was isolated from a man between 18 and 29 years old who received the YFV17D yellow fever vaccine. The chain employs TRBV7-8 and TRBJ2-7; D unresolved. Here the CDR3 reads CASSLAMNHYEQYV. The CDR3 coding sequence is TGTGCCAGCAGCTTAGCGATGAATCACTACGAGCAGTACGTC.